Listed here is a single T cell receptor (beta chain). This specimen comes from a study of blood T cell repertoires in COVID-19. Across the study: Acute-phase and convalescent COVID-19 samples originated in the United States, Italy and Spain. Nucleic acid was either cDNA or gDNA, and it came from T cells, B-cell-depleted T cells, or PBMCs.

In the original workflow: Counts of nucleated cells, estimated from reference gene primer amplification, were obtained. Profiling relied on immunoSEQ multiplex PCR, and the TCRdb table lists in-frame clones only, not all of them. The V and J calls and clone size come from that table; D and trimming were worked out from the DNA. The sample lists tens of thousands of clones, approximately 80% occurring once. Sequences were obtained from peripheral blood. The sequence was obtained from a woman in her sixties or seventies with acute or convalescent COVID-19.

The CDR3 spells CASSPGGNSPLHF. Written as DNA, the CDR3 is TGTGCCAGCAGCCCCGGGGGGAATTCACCCCTCCACTTT. The chain couples TRBV7-9 to TRBJ1-6, with a weak D call TRBD1 (5 bases). V was cut by 5 bases and J by 7 bases, with 9 bases left in between. The CDR3 runs 13 residues. In germline, CDR1 is SEHNR, CDR2 FQNEAQ (reference sequence).